This is a list of T cell receptor beta chains from one sample in a study of OX40 agonist ivuxolimab in advanced cancers. Sequencing was performed with immunoSEQ multiplex PCR; in TCRdb, only in-frame clones are kept and a portion is missing. The sample shows 20,000 or so clones, approximately 90% of them seen only once. This material consisted of CD4+ or CD8+ T cells sorted from blood, taken in a trial of the OX40 agonist ivuxolimab. The origin of the receptors is an adult with an advanced solid tumor such as melanoma, head and neck, liver or kidney cancer. CDR3s include the opening cysteine and the closing phenylalanine or tryptophan. The D gene is left open where the match is weak. Size values are once, few and many counts, or a class for expanded clones, and some rows have none.

d_call	j_call	clone_size	v_call	cdr3_nt	cdr3_aa
-	TRBJ2-1	-	TRBV12-5	TGTGCTAGTGGTCACACTACGGGGTCTAGTATCGGTGAGCAGTTCTTC	CASGHTTGSSIGEQFF
-	TRBJ1-6	-	TRBV13	TGTGCCAGCAGCACCAGCGTACCGGGACACTATAATTCACCCCTCCACTTT	CASSTSVPGHYNSPLHF
-	TRBJ2-1	-	TRBV29-1	TGCAGCGTTGAAGGACACTCCCACAATGAGCAGTTCTTC	CSVEGHSHNEQFF
TRBD1	TRBJ2-1	-	TRBV6-6	TGTGCCAGCAGTTACCCTGGACAGGTCCGGCCCAATGAGCAGTTCTTC	CASSYPGQVRPNEQFF
-	TRBJ2-1	-	TRBV5-1	TGCGCCAGCAGCTGGAGCGTGTCCTACAATGAGCAGTTCTTC	CASSWSVSYNEQFF
TRBD2	TRBJ2-3	-	TRBV5-1	TGCGCCAGCAGCTTTAATAGCGGGAGCTCAGATACGCAGTATTTT	CASSFNSGSSDTQYF
TRBD1	TRBJ2-3	-	TRBV6-1	TGTGCCAGCAGTGAAGCTGGGACAGGGTTTAGCACAGATACGCAGTATTTT	CASSEAGTGFSTDTQYF
TRBD1	TRBJ1-2	-	TRBV7-9	TGTGCCAGCAGCTCAACCGCGGGACAGGGGGCGAATGGCTACACCTTC	CASSSTAGQGANGYTF
TRBD2	TRBJ2-5	-	TRBV7-9	TGTGCCAGTCGCCCGCGGGGGTACCAAGAGACCCAGTACTTC	CASRPRGYQETQYF
TRBD2	TRBJ2-1	-	TRBV7-8	TGTGCCAGCAGCTTTCCTGTAGCGGGAGGTATCGACCCTTTCAATGAGCAGTTCTTC	CASSFPVAGGIDPFNEQFF
-	TRBJ2-4	once	TRBV30	TGTGCCTGGACCTACGGACGAGGCATCGACATTCAGTACTTC	CAWTYGRGIDIQYF
-	TRBJ1-2	-	TRBV4-1	TGCGCCAGCAGCCAAGAACGGCAGGGTGGCTATGGCTACACCTTC	CASSQERQGGYGYTF
-	TRBJ2-7	-	TRBV4-1	TGCGCCAGCAGCCAAGCTGGGGGGACACCATACTACGAGCAGTACTTC	CASSQAGGTPYYEQYF
TRBD2	TRBJ2-7	-	TRBV7-9	TGTGCCAGCAGCTTTTTTGGACTAGCGGGAGTTGGTCCGTACTTC	CASSFFGLAGVGPYF
TRBD1	TRBJ2-2	-	TRBV27	TGTGCCAGCGCCCCCGGGACAGGGTTCTTGACCGGGGAGCTGTTTTTT	CASAPGTGFLTGELFF
-	TRBJ1-5	-	TRBV10-3	TGTGCCATCAGTGAGCGGTCGGGGAATCAGCCCCAGCATTTT	CAISERSGNQPQHF
TRBD2	TRBJ2-1	-	TRBV6-5	TGTGCCACTTCCCGGCTAGCGGGAGTTGGTGAGCAGTTCTTC	CATSRLAGVGEQFF
-	TRBJ1-1	-	TRBV11-1	TGTGCCAGCAGCTTAGCGGGGGTTGAAGCTTTCTTT	CASSLAGVEAFF
TRBD2	TRBJ2-7	-	TRBV28	TGTGCCAGCAGTCTCCCCGGCGTGTGGTCTAGCGGAAGCTCCTACGAGCAGTACTTC	CASSLPGVWSSGSSYEQYF
-	TRBJ2-2	-	TRBV12-5	TGTGCTAGTGGTTGGCCGATCGCGGGGCCTGACACCGGGGAGCTGTTTTTT	CASGWPIAGPDTGELFF
-	TRBJ2-1	-	TRBV4-2	TGTGCCAGCAGCCTTGGTGCGGGCCTTGGTAATGAGCAGTTCTTC	CASSLGAGLGNEQFF
-	TRBJ1-6	-	TRBV5-1	TGCGCCAGCAGCTTCTCAGGGGCCTATAATTCACCCCTCCACTTT	CASSFSGAYNSPLHF
-	TRBJ1-2	-	TRBV6-1	TGTGCCAGCAGTGAAAGGACACTGAGCGGCTACACCTTC	CASSERTLSGYTF
-	TRBJ2-2	-	TRBV27	TGTGCCAGCAGTTTAAACAGAAGGGGCGGGGAGCTGTTTTTT	CASSLNRRGGELFF
TRBD1	TRBJ1-5	-	TRBV4-1	TGCGCCAGCAGCCGCCGACGGGAGGGGGCGAATAGCAATCAGCCCCAGCATTTT	CASSRRREGANSNQPQHF
-	TRBJ1-4	-	TRBV30	TGTGCCTGGAGTGTACAGGAGGGAGGGAATGAAAAACTGTTTTTT	CAWSVQEGGNEKLFF
TRBD1	TRBJ1-1	-	TRBV4-1	TGCGCCAGCAGTTTTGGACAGGGGAGCACTGAAGCTTTCTTT	CASSFGQGSTEAFF
-	TRBJ1-2	-	TRBV29-1	TGCAGCGTTGAATTGGGACACCTTAACTATGGCTACACCTTC	CSVELGHLNYGYTF
-	TRBJ1-6	-	TRBV6-4	TGTGCCAGCAGTGACAAAGGAGGCTCCTATAATTCACCCCTCCACTTT	CASSDKGGSYNSPLHF